Listed below are T cell receptor beta chains from one sample, sequenced in a study of blood T cells in healthy people across ages. TCRdb recomputed calls from the 5' RACE reads with MiXCR, one row per CDR3 protein. The table records just over 800,000 distinct CDR3 sequences, roughly 60% of them present only once. What was sequenced was blood. The receptor source for this set is a man aged 25 to 40 in good health. Both conserved end residues are part of each CDR3. Fields, in order: J gene, V gene, D gene, clone size, CDR3 protein, CDR3 DNA. The D gene is left open where the match is weak. Size values are once, few and many counts, or a class for expanded clones, and some rows have none.

>TRBJ2-1|TRBV7-2|TRBD1|-
CASSLGTGGQGEQFF
TGTGCCAGCAGCTTAGGGACAGGGGGCCAAGGTGAGCAGTTCTTC
>TRBJ2-7|TRBV5-1|-|-
CASSLAGTSTYEQYF
TGCGCCAGCAGCTTGGCGGGGACTTCAACCTACGAGCAGTACTTC
>TRBJ1-1|TRBV28|TRBD1|-
CASRTSGTGVFFGTEAFF
TGTGCCAGCAGGACCTCCGGGACAGGGGTTTTTTTTGGGACTGAAGCTTTCTTT
>TRBJ2-7|TRBV24-1|-|-
CATRSQGTPIYEQYF
TGTGCCACCAGATCCCAGGGGACTCCCATCTACGAGCAGTACTTC
>TRBJ2-3|TRBV20-1|TRBD2|once
CSQTSGTTDTQYF
TGCAGCCAGACTAGCGGGACCACAGATACGCAGTATTTT
>TRBJ1-2|TRBV3-1|-|-
CASSPETARRGYTF
TGTGCCAGCAGCCCGGAGACAGCTAGAAGGGGCTACACCTTC
>TRBJ1-2|TRBV6-5|TRBD1|-
CASSYSRDRGHYGYTF
TGTGCCAGCAGTTACTCGAGGGACAGGGGCCACTATGGCTACACCTTC
>TRBJ1-2|TRBV3-1|-|-
CASSQDLEVRGGYTF
TGTGCCAGCAGCCAAGATCTGGAGGTGCGGGGCGGCTACACCTTC
>TRBJ1-2|TRBV12-3/TRBV12-4|-|few
CASSTGQFGYTF
TGTGCCAGCAGCACAGGACAGTTCGGCTACACCTTC
>TRBJ2-3|TRBV29-1|-|-
CSVVGVHPTTTQYF
TGCAGCGTAGTGGGGGTTCACCCAACCACTACGCAGTATTTT
>TRBJ2-2|TRBV2|-|-
CASRLQVGRYGELFF
TGTGCCAGCAGGCTACAAGTCGGTAGATACGGGGAGCTGTTTTTT
>TRBJ2-3|TRBV2|-|-
CASSALTRTDTQYF
TGTGCCAGCAGTGCCCTAACTAGAACAGATACGCAGTATTTT
>TRBJ1-2|TRBV12-3/TRBV12-4|TRBD1|few
CASSQGGGYGYTF
TGTGCCAGCAGTCAGGGGGGTGGCTATGGCTACACCTTC
>TRBJ2-7|TRBV4-2|-|-
CASSLPRDGEPYEQYF
TGTGCCAGCAGCCTGCCGAGGGACGGAGAACCCTACGAGCAGTACTTC
>TRBJ2-1|TRBV30|TRBD2|-
CAWRDDHSGGADGNEQFF
TGTGCCTGGAGAGATGACCATAGCGGGGGGGCCGATGGTAATGAGCAGTTCTTC
>TRBJ2-4|TRBV29-1|-|-
CSVESDGGIQYF
TGCAGCGTTGAATCAGACGGAGGCATTCAGTACTTC
>TRBJ1-2|TRBV12-3/TRBV12-4|TRBD1|few
CASRGPGQGDYGYTF
TGTGCCAGCAGGGGCCCCGGACAGGGAGACTATGGCTACACCTTC
>TRBJ2-7|TRBV20-1|-|-
CSAQHNLPTDYEQYF
TGCAGTGCCCAACATAACCTACCGACTGACTACGAGCAGTACTTC
>TRBJ1-2|TRBV3-1|-|once
CASSQESEQMGYTF
TGTGCCAGCAGCCAAGAATCGGAACAGATGGGCTACACCTTC
>TRBJ2-5|TRBV6-1|-|-
CASSTGVTQETQYF
TGTGCCAGCAGCACGGGGGTAACTCAAGAGACCCAGTACTTC
>TRBJ1-1|TRBV11-2|-|-
CASSVGVGTEAFF
TGTGCCAGCAGCGTAGGGGTGGGTACTGAAGCTTTCTTT
>TRBJ2-3|TRBV12-3/TRBV12-4|-|-
CASSYPGDGTDTQYF
TGTGCCAGCAGTTACCCAGGGGATGGCACAGATACGCAGTATTTT
>TRBJ1-5|TRBV7-9|TRBD1|-
CASSLGKTGEEQPQHF
TGTGCCAGCAGCTTAGGAAAGACAGGGGAAGAACAGCCCCAGCATTTT
>TRBJ2-7|TRBV6-1|-|-
CASTSSGYEQYF
TGTGCCAGCACGAGCTCGGGATACGAGCAGTACTTC
>TRBJ2-1|TRBV29-1|TRBD2|-
CSVAWGGDNEQFF
TGCAGCGTCGCCTGGGGGGGTGACAATGAGCAGTTCTTC
>TRBJ1-2|TRBV6-5|-|-
CASSYSGDGYTF
TGTGCCAGCAGTTACTCGGGGGACGGCTACACCTTC
>TRBJ2-7|TRBV20-1|TRBD1|-
CSASAGRGYSYEQYF
TGCAGTGCTAGTGCGGGCAGGGGGTACTCCTACGAGCAGTACTTC
>TRBJ2-7|TRBV5-1|-|-
CASSLEAANYEQYF
TGCGCCAGCAGCTTGGAGGCAGCCAACTACGAGCAGTACTTC
>TRBJ2-7|TRBV10-3|TRBD1|-
CAISDDSGDRIYEQYF
TGTGCCATCAGTGACGATTCGGGGGACAGGATATACGAGCAGTACTTC
>TRBJ2-2|TRBV29-1|TRBD1|-
CSVGDRGLDTGELFF
TGCAGCGTTGGAGACAGGGGGCTCGACACCGGGGAGCTGTTTTTT
>TRBJ2-3|TRBV14|-|-
CASSGRLERFTDTQYF
TGTGCCAGCAGCGGCCGACTAGAGCGGTTCACAGATACGCAGTATTTT
>TRBJ2-4|TRBV5-1|-|-
CASSLVPPGVKNIQYF
TGCGCCAGCAGCTTGGTCCCCCCCGGGGTGAAAAACATTCAGTACTTC
>TRBJ2-3|TRBV20-1|TRBD2|-
CSARFLAGLDTQYF
TGCAGTGCTAGGTTTCTAGCGGGGTTAGATACGCAGTATTTT
>TRBJ2-7|TRBV7-6|-|-
CASSFEDKGEQYF
TGTGCCAGCAGCTTCGAGGACAAGGGCGAGCAGTACTTC
>TRBJ2-5|TRBV15|TRBD2|few
CATSPNLPSGVKETQYF
TGTGCCACCAGCCCAAACCTCCCTAGCGGGGTAAAAGAGACCCAGTACTTC
>TRBJ2-7|TRBV5-1|TRBD2|-
CASSLSSGTSGARDEQYF
TGCGCCAGCAGTCTGAGTTCCGGGACTAGCGGGGCGAGGGACGAGCAGTACTTC
>TRBJ2-1|TRBV20-1|TRBD2|-
CSADHGLAGGGEQFF
TGCAGTGCTGATCATGGACTAGCGGGGGGTGGTGAGCAGTTCTTC
>TRBJ2-6|TRBV9|-|-
CASSPGVSGANVLTF
TGTGCCAGCAGCCCCGGGGTCTCTGGGGCCAACGTCCTGACTTTC
>TRBJ2-7|TRBV20-1|-|few
CSARDRGEQYF
TGCAGTGCGCGCGACAGAGGGGAGCAGTACTTC
>TRBJ2-7|TRBV28|-|-
CASSLWAIGSYEQYF
TGTGCCAGCAGTTTATGGGCCATCGGGTCCTACGAGCAGTACTTC
>TRBJ2-7|TRBV12-3/TRBV12-4|TRBD1|-
CASSLGQEPYEQYF
TGTGCCAGCAGTTTGGGACAGGAGCCCTACGAGCAGTACTTC
>TRBJ2-1|TRBV5-1|-|few
CASSPRSDEQFF
TGCGCCAGCAGCCCCCGTTCCGATGAGCAGTTCTTC
>TRBJ1-2|TRBV20-1|-|once
CSARTPVNYGYTF
TGCAGTGCCAGGACACCCGTTAACTATGGCTACACCTTC
>TRBJ1-2|TRBV4-2|-|few
CASSQEAGSNYGYTF
TGTGCCAGCAGCCAAGAGGCAGGGTCTAACTATGGCTACACCTTC
>TRBJ2-5|TRBV2|-|-
CAAAIARAETQYF
TGTGCCGCTGCTATCGCCAGGGCGGAGACCCAGTACTTC
>TRBJ1-4|TRBV6-1|-|-
CASSDRFNEKLFF
TGTGCCAGCAGTGACAGGTTTAATGAAAAACTGTTTTTT
>TRBJ1-5|TRBV24-1|-|-
CATSDWAGGDQPQHF
TGTGCCACCAGTGATTGGGCTGGAGGGGATCAGCCCCAGCATTTT
>TRBJ2-3|TRBV6-1|-|-
CASRVDPDTQYF
TGTGCCAGCAGGGTGGACCCAGATACGCAGTATTTT
>TRBJ2-5|TRBV20-1|TRBD2|many
CSAKKPGLQETQYF
TGCAGTGCTAAAAAGCCGGGACTACAAGAGACCCAGTACTTC
>TRBJ2-1|TRBV7-9|-|-
CASSLGATLQYNEQFF
TGTGCCAGCAGCTTAGGCGCCACATTACAATACAATGAGCAGTTCTTC
>TRBJ2-7|TRBV7-9|-|-
CASSLGYQPEDEQYF
TGTGCCAGCAGTCTAGGGTACCAGCCGGAGGACGAGCAGTACTTC